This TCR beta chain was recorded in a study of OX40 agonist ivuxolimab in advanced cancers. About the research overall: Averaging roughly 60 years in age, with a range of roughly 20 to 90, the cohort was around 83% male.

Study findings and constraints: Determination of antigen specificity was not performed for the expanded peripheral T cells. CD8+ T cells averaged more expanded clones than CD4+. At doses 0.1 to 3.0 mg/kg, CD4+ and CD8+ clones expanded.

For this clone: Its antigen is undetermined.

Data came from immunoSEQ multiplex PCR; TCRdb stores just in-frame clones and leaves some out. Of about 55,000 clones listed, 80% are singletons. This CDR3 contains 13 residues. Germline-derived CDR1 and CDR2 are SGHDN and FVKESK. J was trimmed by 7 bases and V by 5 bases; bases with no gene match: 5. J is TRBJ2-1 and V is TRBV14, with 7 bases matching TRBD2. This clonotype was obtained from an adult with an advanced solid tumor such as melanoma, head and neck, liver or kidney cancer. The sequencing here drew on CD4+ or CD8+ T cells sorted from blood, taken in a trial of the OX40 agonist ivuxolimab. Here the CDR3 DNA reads TGTGCCAGCAGCATACTAGCGAGTAATGAGCAGTTCTTC. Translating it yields CASSILASNEQFF. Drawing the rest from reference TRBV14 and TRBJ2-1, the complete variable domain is EAGVTQFPSHSVIEKGQTVTLRCDPISGHDNLYWYRRVMGKEIKFLLHFVKESKQDESGMPNNRFLAERTGGTYSTLKVQPAELEDSGVYFCASSILASNEQFFGPGTRLTVL.